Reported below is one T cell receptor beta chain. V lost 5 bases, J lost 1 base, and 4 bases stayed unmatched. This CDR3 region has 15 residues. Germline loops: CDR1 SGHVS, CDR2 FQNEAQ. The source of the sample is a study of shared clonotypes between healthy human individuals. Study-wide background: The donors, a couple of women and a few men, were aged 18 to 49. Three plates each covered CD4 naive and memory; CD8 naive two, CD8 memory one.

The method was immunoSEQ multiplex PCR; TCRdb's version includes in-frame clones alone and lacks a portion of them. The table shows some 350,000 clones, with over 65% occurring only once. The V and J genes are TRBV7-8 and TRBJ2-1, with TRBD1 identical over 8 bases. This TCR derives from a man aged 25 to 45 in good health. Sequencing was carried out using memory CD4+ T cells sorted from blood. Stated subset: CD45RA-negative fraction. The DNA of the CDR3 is TGTGCCAGCAGCCACCGACAGGGGTCCTACAATGAGCAGTTCTTC. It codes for CASSHRQGSYNEQFF. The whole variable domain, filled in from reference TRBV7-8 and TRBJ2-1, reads GAGVSQSPRYKVAKRGQDVALRCDPISGHVSLFWYQQALGQGPEFLTYFQNEAQLDKSGLPSDRFFAERPEGSVSTLKIQRTQQEDSAVYLCASSHRQGSYNEQFFGPGTRLTVL.